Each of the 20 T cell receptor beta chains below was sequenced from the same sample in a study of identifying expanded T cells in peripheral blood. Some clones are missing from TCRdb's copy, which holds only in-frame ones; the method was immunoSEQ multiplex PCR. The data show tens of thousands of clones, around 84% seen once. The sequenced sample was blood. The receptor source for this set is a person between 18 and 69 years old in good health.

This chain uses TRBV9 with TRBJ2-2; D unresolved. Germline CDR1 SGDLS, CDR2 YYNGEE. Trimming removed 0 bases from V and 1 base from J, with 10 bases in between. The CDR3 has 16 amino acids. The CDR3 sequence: CASSVAVLGNTGELFF. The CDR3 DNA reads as TGTGCCAGCAGCGTAGCCGTTCTAGGGAACACCGGGGAGCTGTTTTTT.

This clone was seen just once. The DNA of the CDR3 is TGCGCCAGCAGCTTGGCCCCGAGGGCGGGAGATACGCAGTATTTT. This translates into CASSLAPRAGDTQYF. J is TRBJ2-3 and V is TRBV5-1, with a tentative D call TRBD2 (5 bases). Looked up from germline, CDR1 is SGHRS and CDR2 is YFSETQ. V lost 0 bases and J 5 bases, leaving 13 bases between the germline ends. This CDR3 spans 15 amino acids.

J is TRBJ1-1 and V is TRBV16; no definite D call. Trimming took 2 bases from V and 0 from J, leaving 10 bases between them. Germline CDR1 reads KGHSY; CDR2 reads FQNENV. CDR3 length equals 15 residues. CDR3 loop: CASSQKRGMNTEAFF. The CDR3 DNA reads TGTGCCAGCAGCCAAAAGCGGGGAATGAACACTGAAGCTTTCTTT.

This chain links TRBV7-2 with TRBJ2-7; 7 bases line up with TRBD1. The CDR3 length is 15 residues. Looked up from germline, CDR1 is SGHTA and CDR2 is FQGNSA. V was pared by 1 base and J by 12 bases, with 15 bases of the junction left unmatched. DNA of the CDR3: TGTGCCAGCAGCTTAGTTGACGCTTACAGGGGCGAATGGTACTTC. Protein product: CASSLVDAYRGEWYF. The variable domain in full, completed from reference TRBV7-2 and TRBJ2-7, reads GAGVSQSPSNKVTEKGKDVELRCDPISGHTALYWYRQSLGQGLEFLIYFQGNSAPDKSGLPSDRFSAERTGGSVSTLTIQRTQQEDSAVYLCASSLVDAYRGEWYFGPGTRLTVT.

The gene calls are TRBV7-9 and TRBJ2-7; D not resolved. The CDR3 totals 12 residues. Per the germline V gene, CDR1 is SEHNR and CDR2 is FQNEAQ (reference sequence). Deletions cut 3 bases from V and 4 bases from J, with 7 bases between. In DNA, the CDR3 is TGTGCCAGCAGCTTCAGGTCTTACGAGCAGTACTTC. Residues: CASSFRSYEQYF. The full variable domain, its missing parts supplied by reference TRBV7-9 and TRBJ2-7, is DTGVSQNPRHKITKRGQNVTFRCDPISEHNRLYWYRQTLGQGPEFLTYFQNEAQLEKSRLLSDRFSAERPKGSFSTLEIQRTEQGDSAMYLCASSFRSYEQYFGPGTRLTVT.

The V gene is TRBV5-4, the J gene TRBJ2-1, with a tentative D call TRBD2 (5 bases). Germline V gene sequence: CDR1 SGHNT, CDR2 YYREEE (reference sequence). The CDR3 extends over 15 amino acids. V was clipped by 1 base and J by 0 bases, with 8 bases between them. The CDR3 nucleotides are TGTGCCAGCAGCTTGAAGAGCGGCTCCTACAATGAGCAGTTCTTC. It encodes CASSLKSGSYNEQFF. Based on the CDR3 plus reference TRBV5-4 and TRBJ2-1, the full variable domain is ETGVTQSPTHLIKTRGQQVTLRCSSQSGHNTVSWYQQALGQGPQFIFQYYREEENGRGNFPPRFSGLQFPNYSSELNVNALELDDSALYLCASSLKSGSYNEQFFGPGTRLTVL.

The CDR3 region has the DNA TGTGCCAGCAGCTTAGAGGGGCTTGAAGCTTTCTTT. It is translated as CASSLEGLEAFF. This chain links TRBV11-2 with TRBJ1-1, with D possibly TRBD1 on 5 matching bases. Trimming pared 0 bases from V and 7 bases from J, leaving 6 bases between. Germline V gene lookup returns CDR1 SGHAT and CDR2 FQNNGV. The CDR3 length is 12 residues.

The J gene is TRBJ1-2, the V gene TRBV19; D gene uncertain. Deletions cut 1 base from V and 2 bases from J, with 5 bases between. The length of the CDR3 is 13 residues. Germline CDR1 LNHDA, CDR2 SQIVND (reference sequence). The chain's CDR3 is CASSIGKNYGYTF. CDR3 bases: TGTGCCAGTAGTATAGGAAAGAACTATGGCTACACCTTC.

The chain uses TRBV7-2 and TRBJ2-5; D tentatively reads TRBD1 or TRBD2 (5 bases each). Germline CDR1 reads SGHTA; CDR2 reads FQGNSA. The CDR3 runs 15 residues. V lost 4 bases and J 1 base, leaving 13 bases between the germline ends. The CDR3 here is CASSYRGAGQETQYF. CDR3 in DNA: TGTGCCAGCAGCTACAGAGGGGCAGGCCAAGAGACCCAGTACTTC.

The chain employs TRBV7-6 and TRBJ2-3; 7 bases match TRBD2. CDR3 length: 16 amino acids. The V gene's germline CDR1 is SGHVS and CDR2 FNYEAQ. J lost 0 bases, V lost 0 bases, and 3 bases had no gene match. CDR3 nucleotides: TGTGCCAGCAGCTTAGCGCGGCGGGAGAGCACAGATACGCAGTATTTT. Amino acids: CASSLARRESTDTQYF.

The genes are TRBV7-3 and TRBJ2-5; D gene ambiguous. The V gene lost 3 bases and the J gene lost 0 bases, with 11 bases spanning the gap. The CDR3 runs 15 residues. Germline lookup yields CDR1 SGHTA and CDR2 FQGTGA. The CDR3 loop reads CASSFDKLYQETQYF. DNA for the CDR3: TGTGCCAGCAGCTTCGACAAATTGTACCAAGAGACCCAGTACTTC.

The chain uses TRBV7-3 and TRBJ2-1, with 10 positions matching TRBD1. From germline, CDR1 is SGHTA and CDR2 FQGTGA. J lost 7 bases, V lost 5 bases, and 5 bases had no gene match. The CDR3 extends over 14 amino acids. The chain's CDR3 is CASSQRTGGNEQFF. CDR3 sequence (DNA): TGTGCCAGCAGCCAAAGGACAGGGGGAAATGAGCAGTTCTTC.

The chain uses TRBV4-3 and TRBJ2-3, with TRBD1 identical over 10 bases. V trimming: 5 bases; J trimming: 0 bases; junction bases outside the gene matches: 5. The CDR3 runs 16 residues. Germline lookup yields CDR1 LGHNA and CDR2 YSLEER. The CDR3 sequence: CASSYRQGASTDTQYF. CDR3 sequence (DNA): TGCGCCAGCAGCTATAGACAGGGGGCTAGCACAGATACGCAGTATTTT.

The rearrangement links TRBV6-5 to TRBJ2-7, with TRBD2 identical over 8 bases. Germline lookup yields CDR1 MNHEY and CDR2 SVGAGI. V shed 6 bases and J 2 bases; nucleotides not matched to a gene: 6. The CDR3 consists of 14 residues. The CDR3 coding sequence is TGTGCCAGCAGCCCTGGCGGGAGGACCTACGAGCAGTACTTC. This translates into CASSPGGRTYEQYF.

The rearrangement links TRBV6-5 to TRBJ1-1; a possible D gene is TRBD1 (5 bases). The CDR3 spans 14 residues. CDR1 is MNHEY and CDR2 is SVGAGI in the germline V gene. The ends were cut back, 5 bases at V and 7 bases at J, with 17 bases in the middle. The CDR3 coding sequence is TGTGCCAGCAGTCGACTCCCAGGGAACTTTGAAGCTTTCTTT. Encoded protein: CASSRLPGNFEAFF.

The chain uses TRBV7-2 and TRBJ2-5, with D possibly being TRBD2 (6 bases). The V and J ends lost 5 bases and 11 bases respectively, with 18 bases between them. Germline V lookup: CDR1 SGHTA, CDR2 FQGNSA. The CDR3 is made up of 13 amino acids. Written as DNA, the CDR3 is TGTGCCAGCAGCCACGCGAAGGCGGGAACACAGTACTTC. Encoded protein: CASSHAKAGTQYF. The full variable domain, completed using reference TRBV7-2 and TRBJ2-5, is GAGVSQSPSNKVTEKGKDVELRCDPISGHTALYWYRQSLGQGLEFLIYFQGNSAPDKSGLPSDRFSAERTGGSVSTLTIQRTQQEDSAVYLCASSHAKAGTQYFGPGTRLLVL.

The CDR3 loop reads CGIFIQETQYF. In nucleotides, the CDR3 is TGCGGTATCTTTATCCAAGAGACCCAGTACTTC. The chain employs TRBV29-1 and TRBJ2-5; the D is unclear. The germline gives CDR1 SQVTM, CDR2 ANQGSEA. The CDR3 consists of 11 residues.

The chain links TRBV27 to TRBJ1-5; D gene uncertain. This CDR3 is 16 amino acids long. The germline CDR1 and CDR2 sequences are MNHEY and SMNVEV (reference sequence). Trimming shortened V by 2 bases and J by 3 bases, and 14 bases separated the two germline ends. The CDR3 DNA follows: TGTGCCAGCAGTTTACGATCAGGTATTGACAATCAGCCCCAGCATTTT. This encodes CASSLRSGIDNQPQHF.

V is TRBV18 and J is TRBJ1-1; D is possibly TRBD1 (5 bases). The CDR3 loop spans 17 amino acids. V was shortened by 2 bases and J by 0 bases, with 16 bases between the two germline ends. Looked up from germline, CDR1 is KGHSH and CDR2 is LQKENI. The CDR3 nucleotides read TGTGCCAGCTCACCATCAAAAGGGGAACTCATGAACACTGAAGCTTTCTTT. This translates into CASSPSKGELMNTEAFF.

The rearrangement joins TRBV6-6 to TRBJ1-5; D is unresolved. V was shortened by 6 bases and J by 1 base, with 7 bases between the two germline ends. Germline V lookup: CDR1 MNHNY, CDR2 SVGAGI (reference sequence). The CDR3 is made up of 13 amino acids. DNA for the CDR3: TGTGCCAGCAGAGACCAGAGCAATCAGCCCCAGCATTTT. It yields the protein CASRDQSNQPQHF.